This T cell receptor (beta chain) was observed in a study of spatial heterogeneity in lung cancer. Study summary: There were, on average, more than 8.5 raw-read appearances for each unique TCR and UMI combination.

Time point specified: sample taken at primary tumor resection. Whole RNA from tumor, nontumor lung or frozen PBMC was sequenced unsorted. TCR cDNA molecules each carried a unique molecular identifier. A single record per CDR3 protein comes from TCRdb applying MiXCR to the 5' RACE reads. The repertoire consists of some 23,000 distinct CDR3 sequences, with 7% occurring once and the leading ten covering 14%. This clonotype ranks as medium-sized. The CDR3 totals 14 residues. Trimming stripped 5 bases from V and 5 bases from J, with 15 bases between. From germline, CDR1 is SGHDT and CDR2 YYEEEE. The V and J genes are TRBV5-6 and TRBJ2-3, with D hard to call. Sequenced here: PBMCs, sampled at surgery. The clonotype was recovered from a male donor with early-stage non-small cell lung cancer. For the CDR3, the DNA is TGTGCCAGCAGGCCCCCAGGCGTTGGAGATACGCAGTATTTT. Its protein is CASRPPGVGDTQYF.